This section outlines one T cell receptor beta chain sequence together with its context. The data derive from a study of blood T cell repertoires in COVID-19. Across the whole study: COVID-19 samples, acute and convalescent, were from the United States, Italy and Spain. PBMCs, B-cell-depleted T cells, or T cells were the source of the cDNA or gDNA that made up the material.

Original processing methods: Estimation of nucleated cell counts relied on the amplification of reference gene primers. Assay used: immunoSEQ multiplex PCR; TCRdb lists only in-frame clones, some missing. That table is the source of V, J and clone size, and D and trimming were worked out from the DNA. The sample lists a few hundred thousand clones, roughly 89% occurring once. Seattle's cohort entered during active infection and was followed longitudinally. The CDR3 sequence is 12 residues long. V shed 5 bases and J 8 bases; nucleotides not matched to a gene: 2. Looked up from germline, CDR1 is SEHNR and CDR2 is FQNEAQ (reference sequence).

This chain joins TRBV7-9 and TRBJ1-4; 7 bases agree with TRBD1. The receptor comes from a woman aged 25 to 45 with COVID-19, enrolled during active disease. What was sequenced was peripheral blood. The CDR3 DNA follows: TGTGCCAGCAGCCAGGGGGGAGAAAAACTGTTTTTT. Its protein is CASSQGGEKLFF. Drawing the rest from reference TRBV7-9 and TRBJ1-4, the complete variable domain is DTGVSQNPRHKITKRGQNVTFRCDPISEHNRLYWYRQTLGQGPEFLTYFQNEAQLEKSRLLSDRFSAERPKGSFSTLEIQRTEQGDSAMYLCASSQGGEKLFFGSGTQLSVL.